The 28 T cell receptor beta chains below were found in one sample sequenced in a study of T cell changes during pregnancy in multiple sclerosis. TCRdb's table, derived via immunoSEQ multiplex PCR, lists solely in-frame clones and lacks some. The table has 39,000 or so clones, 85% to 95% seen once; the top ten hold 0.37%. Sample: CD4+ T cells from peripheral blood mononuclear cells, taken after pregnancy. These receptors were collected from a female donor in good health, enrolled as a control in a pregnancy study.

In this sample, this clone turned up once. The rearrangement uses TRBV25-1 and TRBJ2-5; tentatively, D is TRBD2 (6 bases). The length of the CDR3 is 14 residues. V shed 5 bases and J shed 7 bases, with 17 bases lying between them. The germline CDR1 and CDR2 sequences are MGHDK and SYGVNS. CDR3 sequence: CASSRTGLPVTQYF. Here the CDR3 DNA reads TGTGCCAGCAGTCGTACGGGACTCCCTGTGACCCAGTACTTC.

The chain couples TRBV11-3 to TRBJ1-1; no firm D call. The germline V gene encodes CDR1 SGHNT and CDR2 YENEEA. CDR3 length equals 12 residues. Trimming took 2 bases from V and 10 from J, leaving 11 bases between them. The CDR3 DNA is TGTGCCAGCAGCTTACAGGAGGGTGGAGCTTTCTTT. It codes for CASSLQEGGAFF.

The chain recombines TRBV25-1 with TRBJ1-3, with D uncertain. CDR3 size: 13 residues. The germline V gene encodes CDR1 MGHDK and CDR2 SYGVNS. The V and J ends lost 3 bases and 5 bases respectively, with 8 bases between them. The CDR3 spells CASSDPGRNTIYF. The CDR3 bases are TGTGCCAGCAGTGACCCCGGGAGAAACACCATATATTTT.

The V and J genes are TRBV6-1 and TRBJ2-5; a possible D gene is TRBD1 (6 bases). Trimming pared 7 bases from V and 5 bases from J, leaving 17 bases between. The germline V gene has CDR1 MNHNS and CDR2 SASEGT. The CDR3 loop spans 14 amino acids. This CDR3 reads CASMGRRGRETQYF. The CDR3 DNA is TGTGCCAGCATGGGCCGCAGGGGTAGGGAGACCCAGTACTTC.

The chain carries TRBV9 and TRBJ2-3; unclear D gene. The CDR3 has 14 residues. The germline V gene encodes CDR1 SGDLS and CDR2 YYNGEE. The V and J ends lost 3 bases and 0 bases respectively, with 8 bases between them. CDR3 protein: CASSGPVSTDTQYF. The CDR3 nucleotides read TGTGCCAGCAGCGGGCCCGTGAGCACAGATACGCAGTATTTT.

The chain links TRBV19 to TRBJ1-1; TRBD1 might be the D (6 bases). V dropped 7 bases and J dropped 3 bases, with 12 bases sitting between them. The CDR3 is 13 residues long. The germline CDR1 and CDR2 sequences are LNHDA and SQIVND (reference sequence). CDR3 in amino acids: CASTLGHDTEAFF. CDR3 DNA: TGTGCCAGTACTTTGGGACACGACACTGAAGCTTTCTTT.

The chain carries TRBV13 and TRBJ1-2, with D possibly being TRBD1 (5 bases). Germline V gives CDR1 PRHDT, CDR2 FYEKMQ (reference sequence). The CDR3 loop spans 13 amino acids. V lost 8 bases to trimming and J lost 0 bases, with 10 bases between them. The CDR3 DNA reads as TGTGCCAGCCGACGGGGGTCTAACTATGGCTACACCTTC. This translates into CASRRGSNYGYTF.

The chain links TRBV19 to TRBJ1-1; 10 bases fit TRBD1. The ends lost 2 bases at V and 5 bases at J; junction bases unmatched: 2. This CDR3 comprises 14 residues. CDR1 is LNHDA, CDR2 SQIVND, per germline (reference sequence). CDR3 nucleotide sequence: TGTGCCAGTAGTATACTGGGACAGGGGACTGAAGCTTTCTTT. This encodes CASSILGQGTEAFF. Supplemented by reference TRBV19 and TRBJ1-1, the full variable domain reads DGGITQSPKYLFRKEGQNVTLSCEQNLNHDAMYWYRQDPGQGLRLIYYSQIVNDFQKGDIAEGYSVSREKKESFPLTVTSAQKNPTAFYLCASSILGQGTEAFFGQGTRLTVV.

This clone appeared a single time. The CDR3 DNA is TGTGCCAGCAGCCCCCTTGAGAGGGGGCCGGGTGATACGCAGTATTTT. The encoded protein is CASSPLERGPGDTQYF. The rearrangement links TRBV7-9 to TRBJ2-3, with 7 bases that match TRBD1. Germline CDR1 and CDR2: SEHNR and FQNEAQ (reference sequence). The CDR3 totals 16 residues. V gave up 5 bases and J gave up 6 bases; unmatched junction bases: 14.

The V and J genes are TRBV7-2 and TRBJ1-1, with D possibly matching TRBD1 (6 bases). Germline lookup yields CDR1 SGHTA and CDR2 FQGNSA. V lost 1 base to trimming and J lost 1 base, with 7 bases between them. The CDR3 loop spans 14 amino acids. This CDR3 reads CASSLGQANTEAFF. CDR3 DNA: TGTGCCAGCAGCTTAGGACAGGCGAACACTGAAGCTTTCTTT.

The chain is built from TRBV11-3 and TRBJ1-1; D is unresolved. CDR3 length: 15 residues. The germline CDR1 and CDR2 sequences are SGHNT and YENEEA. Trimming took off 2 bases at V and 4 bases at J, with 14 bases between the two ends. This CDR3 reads CASSLLPGASTEAFF. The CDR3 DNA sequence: TGTGCCAGCAGCTTACTCCCGGGAGCGAGCACTGAAGCTTTCTTT.

DNA for the CDR3: TGTGCCAGCAGCATAGGACAGACCGGGGAGCTGTTTTTT. It translates to CASSIGQTGELFF. The genes are TRBV7-8 and TRBJ2-2, with a possible D match to TRBD1 (6 bases). The CDR3 is 13 amino acids. V lost 5 bases, J lost 5 bases, and 9 bases lay in between. Germline assignment: CDR1 SGHVS and CDR2 FQNEAQ.

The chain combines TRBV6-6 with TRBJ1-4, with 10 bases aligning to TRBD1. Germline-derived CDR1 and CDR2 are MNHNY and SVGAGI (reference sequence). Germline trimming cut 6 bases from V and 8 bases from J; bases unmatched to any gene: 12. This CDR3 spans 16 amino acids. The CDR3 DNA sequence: TGTGCCAGCAGGGACAGGGGGAGGGATAATGGGGAAAAACTGTTTTTT. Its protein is CASRDRGRDNGEKLFF.

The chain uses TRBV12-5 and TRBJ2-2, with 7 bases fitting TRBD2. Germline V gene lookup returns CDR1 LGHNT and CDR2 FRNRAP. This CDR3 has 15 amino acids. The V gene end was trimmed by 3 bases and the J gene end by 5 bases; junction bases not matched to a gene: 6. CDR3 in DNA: TGTGCTAGTGGTTTCGTGGGGGGGAGGACCGGGGAGCTGTTTTTT. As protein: CASGFVGGRTGELFF.

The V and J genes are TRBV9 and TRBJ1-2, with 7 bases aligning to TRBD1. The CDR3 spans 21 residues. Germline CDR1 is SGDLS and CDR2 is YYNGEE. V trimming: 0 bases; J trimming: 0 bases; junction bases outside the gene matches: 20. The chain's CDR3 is CASSVVSVVDTRDSTNYGYTF. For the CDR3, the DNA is TGTGCCAGCAGCGTAGTGTCTGTGGTAGATACCCGGGACAGCACTAACTATGGCTACACCTTC. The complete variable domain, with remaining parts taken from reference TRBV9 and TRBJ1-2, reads DSGVTQTPKHLITATGQRVTLRCSPRSGDLSVYWYQQSLDQGLQFLIQYYNGEERAKGNILERFSAQQFPDLHSELNLSSLELGDSALYFCASSVVSVVDTRDSTNYGYTFGSGTRLTVV.

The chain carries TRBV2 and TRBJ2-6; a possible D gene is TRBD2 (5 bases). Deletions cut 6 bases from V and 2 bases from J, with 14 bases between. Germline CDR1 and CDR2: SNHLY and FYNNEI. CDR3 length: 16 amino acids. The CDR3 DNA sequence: TGTGCCAGCAGCGCGCCCGGGGTGCCTGGGGCCAACGTCCTGACTTTC. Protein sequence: CASSAPGVPGANVLTF.

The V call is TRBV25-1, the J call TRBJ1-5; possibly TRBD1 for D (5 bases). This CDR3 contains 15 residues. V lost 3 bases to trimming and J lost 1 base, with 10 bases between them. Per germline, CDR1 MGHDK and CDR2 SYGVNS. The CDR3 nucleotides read TGTGCCAGCAGTGATAGGGGATACAGCAATCAGCCCCAGCATTTT. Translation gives CASSDRGYSNQPQHF.

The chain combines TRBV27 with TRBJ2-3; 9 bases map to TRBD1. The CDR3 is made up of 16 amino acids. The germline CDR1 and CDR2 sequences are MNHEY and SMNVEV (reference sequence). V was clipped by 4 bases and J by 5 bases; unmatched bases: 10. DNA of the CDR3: TGTGCCAGCAGTTGGGGACAGGGAGGTTTTGGAGATACGCAGTATTTT. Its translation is CASSWGQGGFGDTQYF.

The CDR3: CASSDFQRTEAFF. CDR3 sequence (DNA): TGTGCCAGCAGCGATTTCCAGCGGACTGAAGCTTTCTTT. The chain links TRBV27 to TRBJ1-1; D is ambiguous. The CDR3 covers 13 residues. The V gene's germline CDR1 is MNHEY and CDR2 SMNVEV (reference sequence). V lost 6 bases to trimming and J lost 5 bases, with 13 bases between them.

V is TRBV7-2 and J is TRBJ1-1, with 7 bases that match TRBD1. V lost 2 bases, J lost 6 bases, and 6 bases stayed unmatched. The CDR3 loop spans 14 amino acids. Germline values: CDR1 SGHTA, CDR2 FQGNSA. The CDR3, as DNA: TGTGCCAGCAGCTTATCAGGGGGGCCCGCTGAAGCTTTCTTT. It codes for CASSLSGGPAEAFF.

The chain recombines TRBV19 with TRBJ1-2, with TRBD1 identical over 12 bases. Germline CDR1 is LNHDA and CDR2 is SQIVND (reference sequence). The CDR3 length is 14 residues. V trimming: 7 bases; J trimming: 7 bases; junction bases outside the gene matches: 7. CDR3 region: CASTQGQGAVGYTF. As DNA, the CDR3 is TGTGCCAGTACTCAGGGACAGGGGGCTGTTGGCTACACCTTC.

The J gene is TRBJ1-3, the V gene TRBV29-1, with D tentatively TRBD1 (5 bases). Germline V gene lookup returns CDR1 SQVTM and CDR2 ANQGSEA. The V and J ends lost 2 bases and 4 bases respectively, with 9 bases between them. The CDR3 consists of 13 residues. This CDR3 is CSVETRQGNTIYF. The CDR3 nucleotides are TGCAGCGTTGAAACCCGACAGGGAAACACCATATATTTT.

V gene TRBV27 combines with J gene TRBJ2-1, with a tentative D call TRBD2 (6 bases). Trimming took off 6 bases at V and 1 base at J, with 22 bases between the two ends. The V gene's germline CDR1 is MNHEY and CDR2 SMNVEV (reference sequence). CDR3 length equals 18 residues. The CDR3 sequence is CASRILRTGGPSYNEQFF. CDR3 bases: TGTGCCAGCAGGATCCTCCGAACCGGAGGGCCGTCCTACAATGAGCAGTTCTTC.

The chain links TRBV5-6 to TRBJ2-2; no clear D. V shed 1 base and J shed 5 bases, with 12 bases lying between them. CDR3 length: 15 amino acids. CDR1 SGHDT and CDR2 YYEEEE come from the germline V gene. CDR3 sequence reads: CASSLTRFLTGELFF. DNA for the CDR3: TGTGCCAGCAGCTTGACCCGGTTTCTGACCGGGGAGCTGTTTTTT.

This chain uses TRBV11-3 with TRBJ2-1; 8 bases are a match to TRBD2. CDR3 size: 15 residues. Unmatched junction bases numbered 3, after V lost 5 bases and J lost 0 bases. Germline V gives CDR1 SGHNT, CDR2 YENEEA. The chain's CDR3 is CASSPGTSSYNEQFF. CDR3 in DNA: TGTGCCAGCAGCCCCGGGACTAGCTCCTACAATGAGCAGTTCTTC.

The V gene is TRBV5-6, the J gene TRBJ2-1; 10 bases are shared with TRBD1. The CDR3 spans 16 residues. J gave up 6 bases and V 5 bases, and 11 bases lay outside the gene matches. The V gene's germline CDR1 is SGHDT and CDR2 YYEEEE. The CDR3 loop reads CASRRQGQGFGNEQFF. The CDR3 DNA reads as TGTGCCAGCAGGAGACAGGGACAGGGGTTCGGCAATGAGCAGTTCTTC.

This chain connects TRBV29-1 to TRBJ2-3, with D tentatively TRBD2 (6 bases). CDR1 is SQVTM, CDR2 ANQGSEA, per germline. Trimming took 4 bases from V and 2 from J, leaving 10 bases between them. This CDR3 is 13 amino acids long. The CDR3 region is CSVGGTPTDTQYF. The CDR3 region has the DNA TGCAGCGTTGGGGGGACTCCCACAGATACGCAGTATTTT.

CDR3 loop: CAWVSGNTIYF. The CDR3 DNA reads as TGTGCCTGGGTGTCGGGAAACACCATATATTTT. V is TRBV30 and J is TRBJ1-3; D uncertain. Germline CDR1 is GTSNPN and CDR2 is SVGIG (reference sequence). Trimming cost V 5 bases and J 4 bases, with 6 bases left between them. The CDR3 is 11 residues long.